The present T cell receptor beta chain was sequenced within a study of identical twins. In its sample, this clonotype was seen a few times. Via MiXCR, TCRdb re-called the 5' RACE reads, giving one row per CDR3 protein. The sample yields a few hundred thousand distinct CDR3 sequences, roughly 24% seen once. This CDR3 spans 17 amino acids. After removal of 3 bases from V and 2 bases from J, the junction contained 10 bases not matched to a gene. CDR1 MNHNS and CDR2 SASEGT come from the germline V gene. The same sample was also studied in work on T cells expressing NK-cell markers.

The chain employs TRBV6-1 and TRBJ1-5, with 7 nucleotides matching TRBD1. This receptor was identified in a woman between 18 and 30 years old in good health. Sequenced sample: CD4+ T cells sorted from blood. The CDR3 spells CASSELGGWRGNQPQHF. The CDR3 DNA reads TGTGCCAGCAGTGAGTTAGGGGGCTGGAGAGGCAATCAGCCCCAGCATTTT.